A selection of T cell receptor beta chains follows, all from one sample in a study of blood T cell repertoires in COVID-19. TCRdb's table, derived via immunoSEQ multiplex PCR, lists solely in-frame clones and lacks some. The table records fewer than 350,000 clones, around 89% of them present only once. Sequenced input: peripheral blood. These receptors all come from a man aged 35 to 55 with acute or convalescent COVID-19. Each CDR3 is given with its conserved first and last residue. The D gene is left open where the match is weak. The size of a clone is reported for some rows only, either as once, few or many, or as a class for expanded clones.

J gene | V gene | D gene | clone size | CDR3 length | CDR3 protein | CDR3 DNA
TRBJ2-2 | TRBV30 | - | - | 11 | CGQGYTGELFF | TGTGGCCAGGGGTACACCGGGGAGCTGTTTTTT
TRBJ1-1 | TRBV19 | - | - | 16 | CASTGTPGLRNTEAFF | TGTGCCAGTACCGGAACTCCGGGACTTAGGAACACTGAAGCTTTCTTT
TRBJ2-7 | TRBV11-2 | TRBD1 | - | 15 | CASRSLTGGLNEQYF | TGTGCCAGCAGATCGCTGACAGGGGGCCTCAACGAGCAGTACTTC
TRBJ1-6 | TRBV7-9 | - | - | 12 | CASSLVGQRLHF | TGTGCCAGCAGCTTAGTGGGGCAGAGGCTCCACTTT
TRBJ1-3 | TRBV14 | - | - | 14 | CASSPTRSGNTIYF | TGTGCCAGCAGCCCGACGAGGTCCGGAAACACCATATATTTT
TRBJ1-1 | TRBV4-1 | - | - | 12 | CASSHPGAEAFF | TGCGCCAGCAGCCACCCCGGGGCTGAAGCTTTCTTT
TRBJ2-3 | TRBV5-1 | TRBD2 | - | 16 | CASSRSGGAYTDTQYF | TGCGCCAGCAGCCGGAGCGGGGGGGCCTATACAGATACGCAGTATTTT
TRBJ1-2 | TRBV5-1 | - | - | 14 | CASSPGDGQYGYTF | TGCGCCAGCAGCCCAGGGGACGGTCAGTATGGCTACACCTTC
TRBJ2-2 | TRBV18 | - | - | 14 | CASSPQPGTGELFF | TGTGCCAGCTCACCACAACCAGGGACCGGGGAGCTGTTTTTT
TRBJ2-3 | TRBV4-1 | TRBD1 | once | 17 | CASSQDGTGGRPDTQYF | TGCGCCAGCAGCCAAGACGGGACAGGGGGCCGGCCAGATACGCAGTATTTT
TRBJ2-7 | TRBV10-3 | TRBD1 | few | 16 | CAISESYSAGGDRQYF | TGTGCCATCAGTGAGTCTTACTCGGCAGGGGGCGACCGGCAGTACTTC
TRBJ2-6 | TRBV7-8 | TRBD2 | - | 15 | CASSFGGAGANVLTF | TGTGCCAGCAGCTTCGGGGGGGCTGGGGCCAACGTCCTGACTTTC
TRBJ2-7 | TRBV10-2 | TRBD1 | - | 13 | CAGMGQDSYEQYF | TGCGCCGGAATGGGACAGGACTCCTACGAGCAGTACTTC
TRBJ1-5 | TRBV3-1/TRBV3-2 | - | once | 13 | CASSQDRYQPQHF | TGTGCCAGCAGCCAAGATCGGTATCAGCCCCAGCATTTT
TRBJ1-3 | TRBV11-2 | - | - | 15 | CASSFYGASGNTIYF | TGTGCCAGCAGCTTCTACGGAGCCTCTGGAAACACCATATATTTT
TRBJ2-1 | TRBV27 | TRBD1 | once | 16 | CASRTTGTGAYNEQFF | TGTGCCAGCAGAACGACCGGGACAGGGGCCTACAATGAGCAGTTCTTC
TRBJ1-1 | TRBV19 | - | - | 11 | CASQVYTEAFF | TGTGCCAGTCAGGTATACACTGAAGCTTTCTTT
TRBJ1-4 | TRBV7-6 | - | - | 12 | CASSLLNEKLFF | TGTGCCAGCAGCTTACTTAATGAAAAACTGTTTTTT
TRBJ2-7 | TRBV28 | TRBD1 | - | 14 | CASRRDRNSYEQYF | TGTGCCAGCAGGAGGGACAGGAACTCCTACGAGCAGTACTTC